This T cell receptor (beta chain) was profiled in a study of cytomegalovirus exposure and HLA in healthy donors. The study, taken as a whole, reports: A prior analysis recorded that most TCR beta V segments were productive about 87% or about 30% of the time. Accurate prediction of most subjects' HLA-A and HLA-B alleles from TCR beta sequences was reported. Donor immune exposure was known only as CMV serostatus. Reportedly, diagnosis of cytomegalovirus status by the classifier showed high specificity and sensitivity.

In germline, CDR1 is SGHVS, CDR2 FQNEAQ. With 4 bases clipped from V and 2 bases from J, the junction kept 15 bases outside the gene matches. CDR3 length: 20 amino acids. With respect to this clone: Its target is unknown.

The PCR ran on 60 Vbeta and 13 Jbeta primers. Produced via immunoSEQ multiplex PCR; TCRdb's table is partial and in-frame only. The sample includes more than 95,000 clones, about three quarters of them seen just once. The sample taken for sequencing was PBMCs. The chain recombines TRBV7-8 with TRBJ1-5; 12 positions agree with TRBD1. This clonotype was sampled from a woman in her sixties or seventies in good health and CMV-seropositive. CDR3 sequence (DNA): TGTGCCAGCAGCTGGGGGGGGGACAGGGGGCTGTTCAGCGGCAATCAGCCCCAGCATTTT. Residues: CASSWGGDRGLFSGNQPQHF.